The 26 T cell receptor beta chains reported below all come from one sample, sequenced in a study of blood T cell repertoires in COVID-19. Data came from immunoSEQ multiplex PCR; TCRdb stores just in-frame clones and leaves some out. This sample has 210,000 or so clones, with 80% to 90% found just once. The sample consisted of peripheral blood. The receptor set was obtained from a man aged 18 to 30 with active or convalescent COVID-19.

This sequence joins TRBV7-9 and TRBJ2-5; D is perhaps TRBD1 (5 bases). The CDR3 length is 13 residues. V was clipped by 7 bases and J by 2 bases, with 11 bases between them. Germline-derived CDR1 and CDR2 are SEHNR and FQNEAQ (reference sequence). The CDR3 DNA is TGTGCCAGCACCACGACAGAACAAGAGACCCAGTACTTC. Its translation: CASTTTEQETQYF.

This chain's CDR3 is CASSLFGSSYEQYF. The CDR3 nucleotides read TGTGCCAGCAGCTTGTTTGGGAGCTCCTACGAGCAGTACTTC. The gene calls are TRBV5-4 and TRBJ2-7; D might be TRBD2 (5 bases). In germline, CDR1 is SGHNT, CDR2 YYREEE (reference sequence). The CDR3 extends over 14 amino acids. Trimming shortened V by 1 base and J by 0 bases, and 8 bases separated the two germline ends.

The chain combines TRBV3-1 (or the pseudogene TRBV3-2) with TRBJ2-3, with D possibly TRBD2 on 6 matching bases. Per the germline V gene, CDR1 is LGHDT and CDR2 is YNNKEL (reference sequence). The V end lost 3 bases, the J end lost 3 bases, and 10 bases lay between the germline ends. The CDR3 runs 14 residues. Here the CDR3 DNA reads TGTGCCAGCAGCCAGGGACTGGAGACAGATACGCAGTATTTT. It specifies CASSQGLETDTQYF.

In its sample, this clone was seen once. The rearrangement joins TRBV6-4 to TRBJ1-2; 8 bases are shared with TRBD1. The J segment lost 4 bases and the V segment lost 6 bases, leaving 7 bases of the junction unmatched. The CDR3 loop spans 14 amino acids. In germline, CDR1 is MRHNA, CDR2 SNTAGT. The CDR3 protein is CASRRTGMGYGYTF. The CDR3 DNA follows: TGTGCCAGCAGGCGGACAGGGATGGGCTATGGCTACACCTTC.

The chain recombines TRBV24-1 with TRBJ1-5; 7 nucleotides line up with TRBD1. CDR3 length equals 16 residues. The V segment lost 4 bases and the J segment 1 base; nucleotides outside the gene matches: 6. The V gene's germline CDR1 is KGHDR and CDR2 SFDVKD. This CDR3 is CATSDPTGLSNQPQHF. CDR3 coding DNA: TGTGCCACCAGTGACCCGACAGGGTTGAGCAATCAGCCCCAGCATTTT.

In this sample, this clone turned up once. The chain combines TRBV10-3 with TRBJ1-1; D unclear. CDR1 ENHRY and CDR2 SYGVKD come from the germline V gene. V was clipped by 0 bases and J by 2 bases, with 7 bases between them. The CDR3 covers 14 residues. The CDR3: CAISESNRNTEAFF. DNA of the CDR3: TGTGCCATCAGTGAGTCGAACAGAAACACTGAAGCTTTCTTT.

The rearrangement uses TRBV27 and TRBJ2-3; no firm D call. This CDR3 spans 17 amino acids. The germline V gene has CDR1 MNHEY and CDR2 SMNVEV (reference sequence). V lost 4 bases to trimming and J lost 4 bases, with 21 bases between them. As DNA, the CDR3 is TGTGCCAGCAGTTCCCTATTTAGATTACCAGGCGCAGATACGCAGTATTTT. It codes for CASSSLFRLPGADTQYF.

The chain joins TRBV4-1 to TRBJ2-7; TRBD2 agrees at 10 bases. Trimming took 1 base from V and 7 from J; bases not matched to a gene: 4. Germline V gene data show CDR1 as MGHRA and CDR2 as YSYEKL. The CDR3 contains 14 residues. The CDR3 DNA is TGCGCCAGCAGCCAAGCTAGCGGGGGCCGGGAGCAGTACTTC. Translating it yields CASSQASGGREQYF.

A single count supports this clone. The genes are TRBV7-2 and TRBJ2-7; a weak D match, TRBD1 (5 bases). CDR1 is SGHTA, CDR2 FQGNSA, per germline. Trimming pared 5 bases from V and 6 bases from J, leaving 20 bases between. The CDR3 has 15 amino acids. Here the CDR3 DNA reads TGTGCCAGCAGCATCAGGGCCTTGGACCCCTTCGAGCAGTACTTC. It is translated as CASSIRALDPFEQYF.

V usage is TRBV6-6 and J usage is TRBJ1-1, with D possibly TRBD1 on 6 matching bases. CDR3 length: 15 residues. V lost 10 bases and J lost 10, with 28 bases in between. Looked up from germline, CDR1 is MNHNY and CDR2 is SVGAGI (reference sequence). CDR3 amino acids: CAIQSGWDTQHGAFF. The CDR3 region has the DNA TGTGCCATACAAAGTGGGTGGGACACCCAGCACGGAGCTTTCTTT.

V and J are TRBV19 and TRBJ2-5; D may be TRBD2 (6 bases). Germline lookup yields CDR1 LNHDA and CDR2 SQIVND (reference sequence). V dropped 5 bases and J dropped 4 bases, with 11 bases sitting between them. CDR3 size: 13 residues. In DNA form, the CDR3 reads TGTGCCAGTAGTGAGACTAGGCGAGAGACCCAGTACTTC. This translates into CASSETRRETQYF.

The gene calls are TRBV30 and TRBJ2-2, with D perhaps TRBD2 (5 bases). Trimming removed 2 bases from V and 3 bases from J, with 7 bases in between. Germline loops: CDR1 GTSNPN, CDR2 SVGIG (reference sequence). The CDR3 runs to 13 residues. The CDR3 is CAWSFGDTGELFF. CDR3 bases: TGTGCCTGGAGTTTCGGGGACACCGGGGAGCTGTTTTTT.

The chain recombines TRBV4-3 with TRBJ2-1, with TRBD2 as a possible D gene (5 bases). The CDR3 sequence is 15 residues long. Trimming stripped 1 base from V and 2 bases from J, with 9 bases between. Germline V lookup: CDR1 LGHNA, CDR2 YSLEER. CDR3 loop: CASSQAGTTYNEQFF. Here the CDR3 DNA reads TGCGCCAGCAGCCAAGCGGGAACCACCTACAATGAGCAGTTCTTC.

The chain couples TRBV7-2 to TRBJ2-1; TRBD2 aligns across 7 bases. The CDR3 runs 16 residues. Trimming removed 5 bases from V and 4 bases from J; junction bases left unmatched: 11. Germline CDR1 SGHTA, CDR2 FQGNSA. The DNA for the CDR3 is TGTGCCAGCAGCATAATCCGGGACTACCTGTACAATGAGCAGTTCTTC. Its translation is CASSIIRDYLYNEQFF.

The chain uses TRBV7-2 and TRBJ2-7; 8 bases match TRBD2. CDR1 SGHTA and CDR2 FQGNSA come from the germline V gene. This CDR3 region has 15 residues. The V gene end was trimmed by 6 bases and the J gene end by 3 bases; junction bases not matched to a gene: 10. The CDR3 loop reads CASREKSGSIYEQYF. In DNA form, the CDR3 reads TGTGCCAGCAGAGAAAAAAGCGGGAGTATCTACGAGCAGTACTTC.

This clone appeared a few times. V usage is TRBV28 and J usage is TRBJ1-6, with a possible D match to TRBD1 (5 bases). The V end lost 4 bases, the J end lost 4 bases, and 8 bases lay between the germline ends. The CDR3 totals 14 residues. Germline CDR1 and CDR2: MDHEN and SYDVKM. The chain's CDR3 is CASSWGEYNSPLHF. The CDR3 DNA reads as TGTGCCAGCAGTTGGGGCGAATATAATTCACCCCTCCACTTT.

The CDR3: CASSFPVNTEAFF. DNA for the CDR3: TGTGCCAGCAGCTTTCCAGTTAACACTGAAGCTTTCTTT. The J gene is TRBJ1-1, the V gene TRBV7-9, with no clear D. CDR3 length: 13 amino acids. Trimming pared 3 bases from V and 2 bases from J, leaving 7 bases between. The germline CDR1 and CDR2 sequences are SEHNR and FQNEAQ (reference sequence).

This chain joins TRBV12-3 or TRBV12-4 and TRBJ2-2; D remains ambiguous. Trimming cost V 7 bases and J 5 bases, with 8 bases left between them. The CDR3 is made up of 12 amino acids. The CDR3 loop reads CASIRGTGELFF. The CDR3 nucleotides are TGTGCCAGCATACGCGGAACCGGGGAGCTGTTTTTT.

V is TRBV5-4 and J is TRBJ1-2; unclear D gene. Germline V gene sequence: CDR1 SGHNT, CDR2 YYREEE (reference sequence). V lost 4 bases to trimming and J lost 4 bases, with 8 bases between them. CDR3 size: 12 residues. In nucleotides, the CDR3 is TGTGCCAGCAGCGCGTATTCCTATGGCTACACCTTC. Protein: CASSAYSYGYTF.

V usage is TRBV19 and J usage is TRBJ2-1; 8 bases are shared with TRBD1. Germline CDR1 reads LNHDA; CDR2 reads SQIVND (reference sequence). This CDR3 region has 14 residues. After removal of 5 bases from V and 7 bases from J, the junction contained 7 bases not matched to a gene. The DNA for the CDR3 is TGTGCCAGTAGTGTGCAGGGGGCGGAGAATGAGCAGTTCTTC. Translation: CASSVQGAENEQFF.

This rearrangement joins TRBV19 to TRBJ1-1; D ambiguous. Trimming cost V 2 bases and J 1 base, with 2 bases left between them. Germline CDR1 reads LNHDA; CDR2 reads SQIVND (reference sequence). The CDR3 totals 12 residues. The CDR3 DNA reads TGTGCCAGTAGTATACAGAACACTGAAGCTTTCTTT. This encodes CASSIQNTEAFF.

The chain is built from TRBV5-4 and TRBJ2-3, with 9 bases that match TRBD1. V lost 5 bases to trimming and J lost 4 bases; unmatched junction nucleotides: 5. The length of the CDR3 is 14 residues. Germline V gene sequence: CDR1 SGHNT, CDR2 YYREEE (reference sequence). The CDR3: CASRLQGAADTQYF. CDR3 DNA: TGTGCCAGCAGATTACAGGGGGCCGCAGATACGCAGTATTTT.

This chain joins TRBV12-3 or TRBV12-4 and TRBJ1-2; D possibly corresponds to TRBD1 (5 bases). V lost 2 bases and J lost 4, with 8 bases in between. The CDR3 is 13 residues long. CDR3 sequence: CASSLQDTYGYTF. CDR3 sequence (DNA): TGTGCCAGCAGTTTACAGGACACCTATGGCTACACCTTC.

This chain's CDR3 is CASSEWTGGGQYF. CDR3 nucleotides: TGTGCCAGCAGTGAGTGGACTGGTGGTGGGCAGTACTTC. The genes are TRBV2 and TRBJ2-7; D may be TRBD2 (5 bases). The CDR3 length is 13 residues. V dropped 3 bases and J dropped 9 bases, with 15 bases sitting between them. The V gene's germline CDR1 is SNHLY and CDR2 FYNNEI.

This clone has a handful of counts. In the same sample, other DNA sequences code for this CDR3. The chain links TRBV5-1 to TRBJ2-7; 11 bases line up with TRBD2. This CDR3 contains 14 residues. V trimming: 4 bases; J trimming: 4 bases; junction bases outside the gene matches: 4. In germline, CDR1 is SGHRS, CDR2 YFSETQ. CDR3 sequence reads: CASSRGTSGYEQYF. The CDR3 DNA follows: TGCGCCAGCAGCCGCGGGACTAGCGGATACGAGCAGTACTTC.

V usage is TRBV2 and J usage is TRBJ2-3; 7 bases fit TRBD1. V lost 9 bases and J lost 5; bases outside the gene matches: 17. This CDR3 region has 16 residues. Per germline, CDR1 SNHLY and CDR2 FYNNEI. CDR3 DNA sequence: TGTGCCAGTAACTTCGACAGGGTGGGTTCTGGAGATACGCAGTATTTT. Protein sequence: CASNFDRVGSGDTQYF.